Following are 7 T cell receptor beta chains from one sample sequenced in a study of blood T cell repertoires in COVID-19. Only in-frame clones appear in the TCRdb table, and some are missing; sequencing was by immunoSEQ multiplex PCR. The sample has 120,000 to 150,000 clones, 89% seen once. The sequenced sample consisted of peripheral blood. The receptors derive from a human donor in a cohort sampled during active COVID-19.

The chain uses TRBV7-9 and TRBJ2-5, with a tentative D call TRBD1 (6 bases). Germline CDR1 and CDR2: SEHNR and FQNEAQ (reference sequence). Trimming shortened V by 7 bases and J by 5 bases, and 11 bases separated the two germline ends. There are 12 residues in the CDR3. CDR3 nucleotide sequence: TGTGCCAGCACCCAGGGGACCGAGACCCAGTACTTC. It is translated as CASTQGTETQYF.

This clone turned up a few times. This rearrangement joins TRBV5-1 to TRBJ1-3, with TRBD1 identical over 7 bases. CDR3 length equals 15 residues. Trimming at V came to 4 bases and at J to 2 bases, leaving 6 bases not matched to a gene. Germline values: CDR1 SGHRS, CDR2 YFSETQ. CDR3 bases: TGCGCCAGCAGCATCGGGACAGCTGCTGGAAACACCATATATTTT. Translating it yields CASSIGTAAGNTIYF.

This chain uses TRBV29-1 with TRBJ2-7; 9 nucleotides match TRBD1. The CDR3 is made up of 15 amino acids. Germline-derived CDR1 and CDR2 are SQVTM and ANQGSEA. The V gene end was trimmed by 5 bases and the J gene end by 3 bases; junction bases not matched to a gene: 11. The CDR3 DNA follows: TGCAGCGTTCGTACCCCGGGACAGGGCAACTACGAGCAGTACTTC. The encoded protein is CSVRTPGQGNYEQYF.

This sequence joins TRBV27 and TRBJ1-5, with TRBD1 matching 8 bases. Germline V lookup: CDR1 MNHEY, CDR2 SMNVEV (reference sequence). The CDR3 contains 15 residues. V shed 4 bases, J shed 5 bases, and the junction held 7 bases outside the gene matches. This CDR3 reads CASSSSGGTYQPQHF. The CDR3 DNA follows: TGTGCCAGCAGTTCCTCAGGGGGCACGTATCAGCCCCAGCATTTT.

This clone was recorded only once. The chain links TRBV29-1 to TRBJ2-7, with TRBD2 matching over 8 bases. V lost 2 bases, J lost 6 bases, and 9 bases stayed unmatched. Germline CDR1 reads SQVTM; CDR2 reads ANQGSEA. CDR3 length: 14 amino acids. The CDR3 DNA sequence: TGCAGCGTTGAACAAGCGGGGGCCCGTGGCGAGCAGTACTTC. Translated: CSVEQAGARGEQYF.

In its sample, this clone is medium-sized. Other nucleotide sequences in the sample specify the same CDR3. The chain links TRBV5-1 to TRBJ2-7; D is ambiguous. Looked up from germline, CDR1 is SGHRS and CDR2 is YFSETQ. Trimming left V 0 bases short and J 3 bases short, with 4 bases between. The CDR3 contains 12 residues. CDR3: CASSLDNYEQYF. The CDR3 bases are TGCGCCAGCAGCTTGGACAACTACGAGCAGTACTTC.

The V call is TRBV11-2, the J call TRBJ1-2, with D hard to call. The CDR3 length is 13 residues. Germline V CDR1 and CDR2: SGHAT, FQNNGV. Trimming cost V 1 base and J 4 bases, with 7 bases left between them. The CDR3 DNA reads as TGTGCCAGCAGCTTAGCGAGTGTCTATGGCTACACCTTC. Protein sequence: CASSLASVYGYTF.